One sample yielded the 14 T cell receptor beta chains listed below, sequenced in a study of cytomegalovirus exposure and HLA in healthy donors. In the PCR, 60 Vbeta and 13 Jbeta primers were used. The method was immunoSEQ multiplex PCR; TCRdb's version includes in-frame clones alone and lacks a portion of them. The sample includes approximately 190,000 clones, 84% of them seen just once. The sequenced material came from PBMCs. The receptors derive from a woman aged 45-65 years in good health and CMV-seropositive.

CDR3 amino acids: CASSFVGTGLVSDTQYF. CDR3 nucleotide sequence: TGTGCCAGCAGCTTCGTGGGGACAGGGCTCGTTTCAGATACGCAGTATTTT. This chain joins TRBV7-9 and TRBJ2-3, with 9 positions matching TRBD1. CDR1 SEHNR and CDR2 FQNEAQ come from the germline V gene (reference sequence). Trimming took 3 bases from V and 4 from J; bases not matched to a gene: 11. The CDR3 contains 17 residues.

The rearrangement links TRBV6-1 to TRBJ2-5, with 8 bases matching TRBD1. CDR1 is MNHNS, CDR2 SASEGT, per germline. Trimming took 7 bases from V and 5 from J; bases not matched to a gene: 9. CDR3 length: 14 residues. CDR3 sequence (DNA): TGTGCCAGCATCCCAGGGGGCTCTGGGGAGACCCAGTACTTC. Protein product: CASIPGGSGETQYF.

The V gene is TRBV9, the J gene TRBJ2-7, with D possibly matching TRBD2 (5 bases). CDR3 size: 15 residues. V shed 0 bases and J shed 7 bases, with 17 bases lying between them. Per the germline V gene, CDR1 is SGDLS and CDR2 is YYNGEE. The CDR3 spells CASSVATHASGEQYF. CDR3 nucleotides: TGTGCCAGCAGCGTAGCAACCCACGCCTCGGGGGAGCAGTACTTC.

In its sample, this clone was seen once. This chain links TRBV19 with TRBJ2-1; 10 bases fit TRBD1. The CDR3 is 16 residues long. After removal of 7 bases from V and 5 bases from J, the junction contained 11 bases not matched to a gene. The germline gives CDR1 LNHDA, CDR2 SQIVND (reference sequence). The CDR3 bases are TGTGCCAGTACCCCGACAGGGGGCGTTAGAAACAATGAGCAGTTCTTC. This gives the protein CASTPTGGVRNNEQFF.

V is TRBV30 and J is TRBJ2-2; no definite D call. Per germline, CDR1 GTSNPN and CDR2 SVGIG (reference sequence). The CDR3 runs to 17 residues. V was clipped by 4 bases and J by 2 bases, with 20 bases between them. The CDR3 loop reads CAWKNPYLPNNTGELFF. DNA of the CDR3: TGTGCCTGGAAGAATCCCTATCTACCGAACAACACCGGGGAGCTGTTTTTT. The full variable domain, its missing parts supplied by reference TRBV30 and TRBJ2-2, is SQTIHQWPATLVQPVGSPLSLECTVEGTSNPNLYWYRQAAGRGLQLLFYSVGIGQISSEVPQNLSASRPQDRQFILSSKKLLLSDSGFYLCAWKNPYLPNNTGELFFGEGSRLTVL.

This clone was seen a few times. The V call is TRBV5-1, the J call TRBJ1-4; TRBD1 matches at 11 bases. The CDR3 has 16 residues. J was trimmed by 7 bases and V by 4 bases; bases with no gene match: 9. Germline CDR1 reads SGHRS; CDR2 reads YFSETQ. In DNA, the CDR3 is TGCGCCAGCAGCCTCACCGTTGGGACAGGGGGTGAAAAACTGTTTTTT. Residues: CASSLTVGTGGEKLFF.

The CDR3 protein is CASGGGGFGEKLFF. As DNA, the CDR3 is TGTGCGTCCGGGGGGGGCGGTTTCGGTGAAAAACTGTTTTTT. V and J are TRBV2 and TRBJ1-4; tentative D call: TRBD1 (6 bases). This CDR3 has 14 amino acids. Germline V gives CDR1 SNHLY, CDR2 FYNNEI.

This clone was observed a single time. The rearrangement uses TRBV7-2 and TRBJ2-5, with D possibly TRBD2 on 5 matching bases. Germline CDR1 and CDR2: SGHTA and FQGNSA. The CDR3 extends over 17 amino acids. The ends were cut back, 1 base at V and 5 bases at J, with 20 bases in the middle. The CDR3 nucleotides read TGTGCCAGCAGCTTAGGTGTGAGGGCGGGCCAGAGGGAGACCCAGTACTTC. Translation: CASSLGVRAGQRETQYF.

This clone was seen once. This chain connects TRBV9 to TRBJ1-3; 9 bases map to TRBD1. The germline V gene has CDR1 SGDLS and CDR2 YYNGEE. The CDR3 is made up of 16 amino acids. V lost 3 bases, J lost 1 base, and 5 bases stayed unmatched. The CDR3 is CASSGTGVYSGNTIYF. For the CDR3, the DNA is TGTGCCAGCAGCGGGACAGGGGTATATTCTGGAAACACCATATATTTT.

The V and J genes are TRBV2 and TRBJ2-3; D is possibly TRBD1 (7 bases). The V and J ends lost 5 bases and 0 bases respectively, with 36 bases between them. The CDR3 is made up of 23 amino acids. Germline-derived CDR1 and CDR2 are SNHLY and FYNNEI. CDR3 bases: TGTGCCAGCAGTCCAAGGAGGGCAGGGAAAGGGGGCTCGCGGACTTATAGCACAGATACGCAGTATTTT. Residues: CASSPRRAGKGGSRTYSTDTQYF.

This clone was seen a few times. The gene calls are TRBV5-4 and TRBJ2-7, with D maybe TRBD2 (7 bases). CDR1 and CDR2 (germline): SGHNT, YYREEE (reference sequence). The CDR3 runs to 15 residues. Trimming stripped 1 base from V and 0 bases from J, with 11 bases between. In nucleotides, the CDR3 is TGTGCCAGCAGCTTGAAGGGGGGGAGCTCCTACGAGCAGTACTTC. Encoded protein: CASSLKGGSSYEQYF.

The chain uses TRBV5-1 and TRBJ2-7; D call uncertain. The CDR3 spans 12 residues. V was trimmed by 0 bases and J by 5 bases, leaving 6 bases between them. Per germline, CDR1 SGHRS and CDR2 YFSETQ. Here the CDR3 DNA reads TGCGCCAGCAGCTTGGATACTAACGAGCAGTACTTC. Protein sequence: CASSLDTNEQYF.

CDR3 sequence reads: CASSPGSGAGGRETQYF. For the CDR3, the DNA is TGCGCCAGCAGCCCTGGTTCAGGGGCGGGGGGGAGGGAGACCCAGTACTTC. The V gene is TRBV4-1, the J gene TRBJ2-5, with 9 bases identical to TRBD2. V was pared by 4 bases and J by 5 bases, with 14 bases of the junction left unmatched. Germline V gives CDR1 MGHRA, CDR2 YSYEKL. The CDR3 runs 17 residues.

As concerns this clone: The same CDR3 can be traced to other DNA sequences in this sample. V gene TRBV6-5 combines with J gene TRBJ1-2; 7 nucleotides match TRBD1. CDR3 size: 13 residues. V gave up 2 bases and J gave up 4 bases; unmatched junction bases: 1. Germline CDR1 and CDR2: MNHEY and SVGAGI. CDR3 DNA sequence: TGTGCCAGCAGTTACGGACAGGTCTATGGCTACACCTTC. It codes for CASSYGQVYGYTF.